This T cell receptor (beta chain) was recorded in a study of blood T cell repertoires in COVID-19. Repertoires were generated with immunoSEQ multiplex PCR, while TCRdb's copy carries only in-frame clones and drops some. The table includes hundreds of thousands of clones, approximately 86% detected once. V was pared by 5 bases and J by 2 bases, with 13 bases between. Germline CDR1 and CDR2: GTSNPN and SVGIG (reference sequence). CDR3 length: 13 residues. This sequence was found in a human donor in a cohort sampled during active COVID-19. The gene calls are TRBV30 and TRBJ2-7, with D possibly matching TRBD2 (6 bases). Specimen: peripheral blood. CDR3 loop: CAWGLAFTYEQYF. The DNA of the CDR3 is TGTGCCTGGGGTCTAGCGTTTACCTACGAGCAGTACTTC.